This passage covers 9 T cell receptor beta chains from one sample sequenced in a study of T cell changes during pregnancy in multiple sclerosis. The method was immunoSEQ multiplex PCR; TCRdb's version includes in-frame clones alone and lacks a portion of them. The sample records some 77,000 clones, just over 90% being singletons. The sample was CD4+ T cells from peripheral blood mononuclear cells, taken before pregnancy. Receptors originate from a female donor with multiple sclerosis, enrolled in a pregnancy study.

The chain uses TRBV5-6 and TRBJ1-1; TRBD1 aligns across 12 bases. Germline CDR1 and CDR2: SGHDT and YYEEEE. The CDR3 is 15 amino acids. The V segment lost 4 bases and the J segment 5 bases; nucleotides outside the gene matches: 6. Written as DNA, the CDR3 is TGTGCCAGCAGCCCGGGACAGGGGGCAGGGACTGAAGCTTTCTTT. It encodes CASSPGQGAGTEAFF.

V gene TRBV7-9 combines with J gene TRBJ2-3; 8 bases fit TRBD2. The trim removed 2 bases at V and 7 bases at J, leaving 8 bases unmatched. Per the germline V gene, CDR1 is SEHNR and CDR2 is FQNEAQ (reference sequence). The CDR3 loop spans 15 amino acids. The CDR3 nucleotides read TGTGCCAGCAGCTTATCCGGGACTAGTGGGCATACGCAGTATTTT. Amino acid sequence: CASSLSGTSGHTQYF.

This chain joins TRBV19 and TRBJ1-4; 7 bases are shared with TRBD1. The CDR3 has 15 residues. V lost 5 bases, J lost 8 bases, and 11 bases stayed unmatched. In germline, CDR1 is LNHDA, CDR2 SQIVND (reference sequence). The CDR3: CASSVPQGLVEKLFF. Here the CDR3 DNA reads TGTGCCAGTAGTGTACCACAGGGGCTAGTGGAAAAACTGTTTTTT.

The chain joins TRBV27 to TRBJ1-1, with 8 bases matching TRBD1. Germline-derived CDR1 and CDR2 are MNHEY and SMNVEV (reference sequence). CDR3 length: 18 residues. V lost 5 bases, J lost 2 bases, and 16 bases stayed unmatched. The CDR3 spells CASSVTRTGSLRNTEAFF. CDR3 sequence (DNA): TGTGCCAGCAGTGTAACCAGGACAGGGAGCCTTCGTAACACTGAAGCTTTCTTT.

This clone was seen just once. The CDR3 spells CASSPLSGPETQYF. CDR3 DNA sequence: TGTGCCAGCTCACCTCTGTCTGGGCCCGAGACCCAGTACTTC. The rearrangement links TRBV18 to TRBJ2-5; D gene unclear. The germline V gene has CDR1 KGHSH and CDR2 LQKENI. V was trimmed by 3 bases and J by 5 bases, leaving 13 bases between them. The CDR3 loop spans 14 amino acids.

The chain recombines TRBV15 with TRBJ1-5; the D gene is possibly TRBD1 (6 bases). Trimming took 1 base from V and 7 from J, leaving 14 bases between them. Germline V CDR1 and CDR2: LNHNV, YYDKDF (reference sequence). The CDR3 has 15 amino acids. Here the CDR3 DNA reads TGTGCCACCAGCAGAGCGGGGGGCGGTGGGCAGCCCCAGCATTTT. It encodes CATSRAGGGGQPQHF.

This chain uses TRBV7-9 with TRBJ1-5; D is unresolved. The ends were cut back, 4 bases at V and 8 bases at J, with 12 bases in the middle. Germline assignment: CDR1 SEHNR and CDR2 FQNEAQ (reference sequence). This CDR3 has 13 residues. The chain's CDR3 is CASSSRSKEPQHF. The CDR3 DNA reads as TGTGCCAGCAGCTCCCGGTCGAAAGAGCCCCAGCATTTT.

This chain connects TRBV2 to TRBJ1-3; D possibly corresponds to TRBD1 (5 bases). Germline V gene sequence: CDR1 SNHLY, CDR2 FYNNEI. The CDR3 extends over 17 amino acids. The germline V and J ends were trimmed by 4 bases and 4 bases, with 20 bases remaining between them. The CDR3 spells CASSARRGPLGGNTIYF. In DNA, the CDR3 is TGTGCCAGCAGTGCAAGGAGGGGCCCTTTAGGGGGAAACACCATATATTTT.

The chain joins TRBV2 to TRBJ2-3; a possible D gene is TRBD1 (5 bases). Between the trimmed V and J ends, which lost 8 bases and 0 bases, there was a span of 30 bases. This CDR3 is 20 amino acids long. Germline lookup yields CDR1 SNHLY and CDR2 FYNNEI. The CDR3 sequence is CASGKVPILQGPLSTDTQYF. DNA for the CDR3: TGTGCCAGCGGTAAAGTCCCCATCCTCCAGGGTCCCCTTAGCACAGATACGCAGTATTTT.